This TCR beta chain was obtained from a study of control samples from healthy donors and cancer patients (dated by TCRdb to 2018 to 2020). CDR1 and CDR2, per the germline V gene (reference sequence), are SGHAT and FQDESV. Spanning cysteine to phenylalanine, the CDR3 consists of 12 amino acids. Only the CDR3 DNA is retained, 36 bases long and in frame from the first base. Trimming leaves V shorter by 4 bases and J shorter by 6 bases, with the junction holding 2 bases beyond the gene matches. Turning to this clone: Its target antigen remains unknown. No per-base quality is available; no much larger clone lies one base away.

Libraries were built with the immunoSEQ multiplex PCR assay. TCRdb stores this immuneACCESS table with in-frame sequences only. Part of the clones is absent; in the studies checked, under half of the shortfall reflects unresolved V genes, and no reason is known for the rest. Counted in this sample were 130,000 to 150,000 clones; 75% to 95% of them appeared once. The top ten constitute about 3.2% of the sample. The receptor chain draws on TRBV11-1 and TRBJ2-7; 8 bases in the middle match TRBD1. Sequences were obtained from blood. The origin of this receptor is a man aged 25 to 40 in good health. The DNA reads TGTGCCAGCAGCTCGGACAGGGCCGAGCAGTACTTC. This encodes CASSSDRAEQYF.